These 2 T cell receptor beta chains originate from one sample sequenced in a study of blood T cell repertoires in COVID-19. Clones were sequenced by immunoSEQ multiplex PCR, and TCRdb holds only the in-frame ones, with some missing. The data contain 200,000 to 250,000 clones, 80% to 90% of them singletons. The sequencing sample was made of peripheral blood. These receptors were collected from a man aged 25 to 40 with COVID-19, enrolled during active disease.

DNA for the CDR3: TGTGCCAGCAGCCAAGATGCCGGTGGCTACACCTTC. Translation: CASSQDAGGYTF. The V and J genes are TRBV3-1 (or the pseudogene TRBV3-2) and TRBJ1-2; D gene uncertain. V dropped 0 bases and J dropped 7 bases, with 6 bases sitting between them. Germline CDR1 is LGHDT and CDR2 is YNNKEL (reference sequence). The CDR3 is made up of 12 amino acids.

This sequence joins TRBV19 and TRBJ1-2, with unresolved D. Looked up from germline, CDR1 is LNHDA and CDR2 is SQIVND (reference sequence). With 5 bases removed from V and 5 bases from J, the gap between germline ends came to 12 bases. The CDR3 extends over 13 amino acids. CDR3 amino acids: CASSSSEFYGYTF. The CDR3 DNA sequence: TGTGCCAGTAGTTCGTCCGAGTTTTATGGCTACACCTTC.